These 29 T cell receptor beta chains came from one sample sequenced in a study of OX40 agonist ivuxolimab in advanced cancers. TCRdb's copy holds only in-frame clones and misses some; the assay was immunoSEQ multiplex PCR. The sample holds tens of thousands of clones, roughly 94% seen once. The material sequenced was CD4+ or CD8+ T cells sorted from blood, taken in a trial of the OX40 agonist ivuxolimab. Receptors originate from an adult with an advanced solid tumor such as melanoma, head and neck, liver or kidney cancer.

V usage is TRBV19 and J usage is TRBJ2-3; D is uncertain. Germline CDR1 and CDR2: LNHDA and SQIVND (reference sequence). The CDR3 is made up of 16 amino acids. The V end was cut by 5 bases, the J end by 2 bases, with 17 bases between. The CDR3 DNA reads as TGTGCCAGTAGTCCCCGCGAATCTGGGCCCACAGATACGCAGTATTTT. Encoded protein: CASSPRESGPTDTQYF.

Here the CDR3 DNA reads TGTGCCACCGGGACTAGCGGAAACAATGAGCAGTTCTTC. Encoded protein: CATGTSGNNEQFF. V is TRBV10-3 and J is TRBJ2-1, with 11 bases that match TRBD2. Germline CDR1 is ENHRY and CDR2 is SYGVKD. Losses at the gene ends were 10 bases for V and 5 bases for J; bases not matched to a gene: 4. This CDR3 spans 13 amino acids.

The chain employs TRBV25-1 and TRBJ2-7, with TRBD1 as a possible D gene (5 bases). CDR1 is MGHDK, CDR2 SYGVNS, per germline. The CDR3 totals 14 residues. Trimming cost V 6 bases and J 1 base, with 13 bases left between them. CDR3 coding DNA: TGTGCCAGCAGCCCAACAGGTTTATCCTACGAGCAGTACTTC. This translates into CASSPTGLSYEQYF.

The count of this clone is one. The V and J genes are TRBV7-9 and TRBJ2-7; D is undetermined. Per the germline V gene, CDR1 is SEHNR and CDR2 is FQNEAQ (reference sequence). This CDR3 contains 11 residues. V lost 4 bases and J lost 2, with 3 bases in between. For the CDR3, the DNA is TGTGCCAGCAGCTCCGCCTACGAGCAGTACTTC. Translation gives CASSSAYEQYF.

The rearrangement links TRBV28 to TRBJ2-5, with 7 bases fitting TRBD2. The CDR3 totals 16 residues. After removal of 4 bases from V and 5 bases from J, the junction contained 13 bases not matched to a gene. From germline, CDR1 is MDHEN and CDR2 SYDVKM. Written as DNA, the CDR3 is TGTGCCAGCAGTTCTCTTGGGGAGCCCGGGGGGGAGACCCAGTACTTC. This sequence encodes CASSSLGEPGGETQYF.

The gene calls are TRBV15 and TRBJ2-5; D might be TRBD1 (5 bases). Trimming cost V 0 bases and J 5 bases, with 16 bases left between them. The CDR3 spans 16 residues. Germline V gives CDR1 LNHNV, CDR2 YYDKDF (reference sequence). The CDR3 coding sequence is TGTGCCACCAGCAGAGACGCGGCAGGGCCCGAGGAGACCCAGTACTTC. It translates to CATSRDAAGPEETQYF.

Here the CDR3 DNA reads TGCGCCAGCAGCCAAGGTACAGGGTTGACGAACGAGCAGTACTTC. Translated, it gives CASSQGTGLTNEQYF. The chain combines TRBV4-3 with TRBJ2-7, with D perhaps TRBD1 (6 bases). The CDR3 is made up of 15 amino acids. From germline, CDR1 is LGHNA and CDR2 YSLEER. The V end lost 1 base, the J end lost 5 bases, and 15 bases lay between the germline ends.

The chain is built from TRBV5-1 and TRBJ2-1, with a weak D call TRBD1 (6 bases). This CDR3 has 14 residues. Trimming shortened V by 1 base and J by 7 bases, and 12 bases separated the two germline ends. CDR1 is SGHRS and CDR2 is YFSETQ in the germline V gene. For the CDR3, the DNA is TGCGCCAGCAGCTTGACTGGACAGTCAAATGAGCAGTTCTTC. Translating it yields CASSLTGQSNEQFF.

The chain recombines TRBV9 with TRBJ2-7; D is ambiguous. Germline V gene sequence: CDR1 SGDLS, CDR2 YYNGEE. The V and J ends lost 0 bases and 4 bases respectively, with 11 bases between them. The CDR3 contains 14 residues. CDR3 region: CASSVGVGKYEQYF. The CDR3 bases are TGTGCCAGCAGCGTAGGAGTAGGCAAGTACGAGCAGTACTTC. Full variable domain (missing parts from reference TRBV9 and TRBJ2-7): DSGVTQTPKHLITATGQRVTLRCSPRSGDLSVYWYQQSLDQGLQFLIQYYNGEERAKGNILERFSAQQFPDLHSELNLSSLELGDSALYFCASSVGVGKYEQYFGPGTRLTVT.

This rearrangement joins TRBV4-1 to TRBJ2-3, with 13 bases identical to TRBD2. The CDR3 contains 17 residues. The germline CDR1 and CDR2 sequences are MGHRA and YSYEKL. With V trimmed by 5 bases and J by 0 bases, 5 bases remained unmatched. The CDR3 loop reads CASSTTSGGYSTDTQYF. The CDR3 DNA sequence: TGCGCCAGCAGCACGACTAGCGGGGGGTACAGCACAGATACGCAGTATTTT.

V and J are TRBV15 and TRBJ1-1; D unclear. Trimming removed 0 bases from V and 7 bases from J, with 9 bases in between. There are 13 residues in the CDR3. Germline values: CDR1 LNHNV, CDR2 YYDKDF (reference sequence). The CDR3 DNA follows: TGTGCCACCAGCAGAGATACGGGCGATGAAGCTTTCTTT. The encoded protein is CATSRDTGDEAFF.

The chain combines TRBV9 with TRBJ2-1; TRBD2 matches 8 bases. The germline V gene has CDR1 SGDLS and CDR2 YYNGEE. V gave up 4 bases and J gave up 6 bases; unmatched junction bases: 9. The CDR3 is 15 amino acids. The CDR3 region has the DNA TGTGCCAGCAGCCCCCCCAGCGGGAGTCTCAATGAGCAGTTCTTC. It yields the protein CASSPPSGSLNEQFF.

This clone was picked up one time. Other DNA sequences in the sample encode the same CDR3. The CDR3 loop is CASSLGGSYEQYF. The CDR3 bases are TGTGCCAGCAGTTTAGGCGGGAGCTACGAGCAGTACTTC. The chain uses TRBV27 and TRBJ2-7; TRBD2 matches 7 bases. V lost 2 bases and J lost 3; bases outside the gene matches: 1. Per the germline V gene, CDR1 is MNHEY and CDR2 is SMNVEV (reference sequence). The length of the CDR3 is 13 residues.

The V call is TRBV10-1, the J call TRBJ2-7; D perhaps matches TRBD2 (6 bases). Germline assignment: CDR1 WNHNN and CDR2 SYGVQD (reference sequence). CDR3 length: 18 residues. Trimming left V 2 bases short and J 7 bases short, with 27 bases between. The CDR3 loop reads CASSEHFGKCGPEGEQYF. For the CDR3, the DNA is TGCGCCAGCAGTGAGCACTTCGGCAAGTGCGGCCCGGAGGGGGAGCAGTACTTC.

The chain couples TRBV4-2 to TRBJ2-1; 8 nucleotides align to TRBD1. V shed 4 bases, J shed 5 bases, and the junction held 4 bases outside the gene matches. The CDR3 spans 14 residues. The V gene's germline CDR1 is LGHNA and CDR2 YNFKEQ. The CDR3 protein is CASSPRTGHNEQFF. CDR3 coding DNA: TGTGCCAGCAGCCCACGGACAGGGCACAATGAGCAGTTCTTC.

This clone occurred once. The chain uses TRBV5-6 and TRBJ2-7, with unresolved D. The CDR3 has 13 amino acids. The germline V gene has CDR1 SGHDT and CDR2 YYEEEE. Trimming left V 4 bases short and J 2 bases short, with 10 bases between. For the CDR3, the DNA is TGTGCCAGCAGCACCGACATCCCCTACGAGCAGTACTTC. Protein: CASSTDIPYEQYF.

The rearrangement joins TRBV19 to TRBJ2-3; D gene ambiguous. The V gene's germline CDR1 is LNHDA and CDR2 SQIVND (reference sequence). This CDR3 spans 12 amino acids. V gave up 3 bases and J gave up 2 bases, with 3 bases separating them. In DNA, the CDR3 is TGTGCCAGTAGTATTTACACAGATACGCAGTATTTT. Its translation is CASSIYTDTQYF.

The rearrangement uses TRBV19 and TRBJ2-7; a weak D match, TRBD2 (5 bases). The germline gives CDR1 LNHDA, CDR2 SQIVND (reference sequence). Trimming stripped 4 bases from V and 3 bases from J, with 10 bases between. CDR3 length: 13 residues. CDR3 nucleotides: TGTGCCAGTAGTAACGGACTGCACTACGAGCAGTACTTC. Protein: CASSNGLHYEQYF.

The chain recombines TRBV5-6 with TRBJ2-1; 7 bases agree with TRBD2. Trimming cost V 2 bases and J 7 bases; bases outside gene matches: 3. Germline V gene sequence: CDR1 SGHDT, CDR2 YYEEEE. The CDR3 loop spans 13 amino acids. Written as DNA, the CDR3 is TGTGCCAGCAGCTTTTGGGGGGGTAATGAGCAGTTCTTC. Protein: CASSFWGGNEQFF. Filled out from reference TRBV5-6 and TRBJ2-1, the complete variable domain reads DAGVTQSPTHLIKTRGQQVTLRCSPKSGHDTVSWYQQALGQGPQFIFQYYEEEERQRGNFPDRFSGHQFPNYSSELNVNALLLGDSALYLCASSFWGGNEQFFGPGTRLTVL.

The gene calls are TRBV2 and TRBJ2-1, with TRBD2 matching over 9 bases. V lost 6 bases, J lost 7 bases, and 4 bases stayed unmatched. This CDR3 has 13 amino acids. Germline loops: CDR1 SNHLY, CDR2 FYNNEI. The CDR3 coding sequence is TGTGCCAGCAGGAGGACTAGCGAAAATGAGCAGTTCTTC. It is translated as CASRRTSENEQFF.

The V gene is TRBV7-9, the J gene TRBJ2-7; D possibly corresponds to TRBD1 (6 bases). CDR1 and CDR2 (germline): SEHNR, FQNEAQ (reference sequence). This CDR3 region has 14 residues. V was cut by 4 bases and J by 3 bases, with 13 bases left in between. CDR3 protein: CASSSNYRVYEQYF. For the CDR3, the DNA is TGTGCCAGCAGCTCGAACTACAGGGTCTACGAGCAGTACTTC.

V and J are TRBV18 and TRBJ2-1; D not resolved. The CDR3 has 15 residues. V gave up 0 bases and J gave up 0 bases, with 6 bases separating them. Germline V CDR1 and CDR2: KGHSH, LQKENI. Here the CDR3 reads CASSPPAVSYNEQFF. As DNA, the CDR3 is TGTGCCAGCTCACCACCGGCGGTCTCCTACAATGAGCAGTTCTTC.

The V call is TRBV5-4, the J call TRBJ2-1, with D unclear. With 2 bases removed from V and 10 bases from J, the gap between germline ends came to 7 bases. Germline V lookup: CDR1 SGHNT, CDR2 YYREEE (reference sequence). The CDR3 sequence is 11 residues long. The CDR3 spells CASSFIREQFF. The CDR3, as DNA: TGTGCCAGCAGCTTCATCCGAGAGCAGTTCTTC.

The rearrangement joins TRBV27 to TRBJ2-7; D remains ambiguous. Trimming took off 2 bases at V and 2 bases at J, with 7 bases between the two ends. This CDR3 comprises 13 residues. Germline lookup yields CDR1 MNHEY and CDR2 SMNVEV (reference sequence). CDR3 region: CASSLAATYEQYF. The CDR3 nucleotides are TGTGCCAGCAGTTTAGCGGCTACCTACGAGCAGTACTTC.

The gene calls are TRBV27 and TRBJ2-1; 11 positions agree with TRBD2. The CDR3 length is 16 residues. Trimming took 5 bases from V and 0 from J; bases not matched to a gene: 3. Germline V lookup: CDR1 MNHEY, CDR2 SMNVEV (reference sequence). The CDR3 region is CASSPSGGSSYNEQFF. The CDR3 DNA is TGTGCCAGCAGTCCTAGCGGGGGGAGCTCCTACAATGAGCAGTTCTTC.

The chain uses TRBV28 and TRBJ1-1, with D possibly being TRBD1 (5 bases). The V and J ends lost 3 bases and 0 bases respectively, with 14 bases between them. The germline gives CDR1 MDHEN, CDR2 SYDVKM. The CDR3 extends over 16 amino acids. CDR3 region: CASSFTIGQLNTEAFF. Written as DNA, the CDR3 is TGTGCCAGCAGTTTCACTATCGGACAACTGAACACTGAAGCTTTCTTT.

CDR3 amino acids: CASSEDLGTANYEQYF. The CDR3 DNA follows: TGTGCCAGCAGTGAAGACTTAGGGACAGCTAACTACGAGCAGTACTTC. The genes are TRBV6-1 and TRBJ2-7; 7 bases are a match to TRBD1. The germline V gene has CDR1 MNHNS and CDR2 SASEGT. V shed 1 base, J shed 3 bases, and the junction held 9 bases outside the gene matches. CDR3 size: 16 residues.

The chain carries TRBV15 and TRBJ1-3; tentative D call: TRBD1 (6 bases). CDR3 size: 17 residues. From germline, CDR1 is LNHNV and CDR2 YYDKDF (reference sequence). Between the trimmed V and J ends, which lost 5 bases and 4 bases, there was a span of 21 bases. The CDR3 here is CATSRTVGATAGNTIYF. In DNA, the CDR3 is TGTGCCACCAGCCGGACGGTGGGGGCCACGGCGGGAAACACCATATATTTT.

This chain connects TRBV5-1 to TRBJ1-4, with D uncertain. This CDR3 region has 13 residues. V lost 6 bases and J 5 bases, leaving 11 bases between the germline ends. Germline lookup yields CDR1 SGHRS and CDR2 YFSETQ. This CDR3 is CASNEGLNEKLFF. DNA for the CDR3: TGCGCCAGCAACGAGGGTTTAAATGAAAAACTGTTTTTT. Full variable domain (missing parts from reference TRBV5-1 and TRBJ1-4): KAGVTQTPRYLIKTRGQQVTLSCSPISGHRSVSWYQQTPGQGLQFLFEYFSETQRNKGNFPGRFSGRQFSNSRSEMNVSTLELGDSALYLCASNEGLNEKLFFGSGTQLSVL.